A single sample gave rise to the 12 T cell receptor beta chains below, sequenced in a study of graft-versus-host responses after intestinal transplantation. Measured with immunoSEQ multiplex PCR; TCRdb has only the in-frame clones, and not every one. The profile covers tens of thousands of clones, with about 94% appearing a single time and 0.76% taken by the ten largest. The sample here was PBMCs, taken 16 days after intestinal transplant. The receptors shown here come from a human patient who received an intestinal transplant, so some T cells may come from the graft donor.

The sample holds one count of this clone. The rearrangement uses TRBV6-9 and TRBJ1-2; D might be TRBD1 (5 bases). In germline, CDR1 is MNHGY, CDR2 SVAAGI. The CDR3 contains 15 residues. V was shortened by 2 bases and J by 8 bases, with 18 bases between the two germline ends. The CDR3 coding sequence is TGTGCCAGCAGTTATAGATTGGACAACTCCTACGGCTACACCTTC. Its translation is CASSYRLDNSYGYTF.

DNA for the CDR3: TGCGCCAGCAGCCAGGGGGGACAGAATAGCAATCAGCCCCAGCATTTT. Its protein product is CASSQGGQNSNQPQHF. This chain joins TRBV4-3 and TRBJ1-5, with 7 bases lining up with TRBD1. The CDR3 extends over 16 amino acids. Looked up from germline, CDR1 is LGHNA and CDR2 is YSLEER. J gave up 0 bases and V 3 bases, and 5 bases lay outside the gene matches.

The V gene is TRBV6-1, the J gene TRBJ2-5, with D unclear. The germline V gene encodes CDR1 MNHNS and CDR2 SASEGT. This CDR3 is 12 amino acids long. Trimming cost V 0 bases and J 2 bases, with 1 base left between them. The CDR3 DNA is TGTGCCAGCAGTGAAGCGCAAGAGACCCAGTACTTC. This translates into CASSEAQETQYF.

This chain connects TRBV28 to TRBJ2-1; 9 nucleotides align to TRBD2. The CDR3 extends over 18 amino acids. Trimming took 9 bases from V and 4 from J; bases not matched to a gene: 19. CDR1 MDHEN and CDR2 SYDVKM come from the germline V gene. CDR3 region: CARGVRRKASGNYNEQFF. CDR3 DNA: TGTGCCAGAGGCGTAAGGAGGAAGGCTAGCGGGAATTACAATGAGCAGTTCTTC.

This rearrangement joins TRBV19 to TRBJ2-4; a weak D match, TRBD2 (6 bases). The germline V gene has CDR1 LNHDA and CDR2 SQIVND (reference sequence). Between the trimmed V and J ends, which lost 2 bases and 5 bases, there was a span of 10 bases. This CDR3 is built from 14 residues. The CDR3: CASSIWGGENIQYF. The CDR3 DNA reads as TGTGCCAGTAGTATATGGGGAGGTGAAAACATTCAGTACTTC. The variable domain in full, with the rest retrieved from reference TRBV19 and TRBJ2-4, is DGGITQSPKYLFRKEGQNVTLSCEQNLNHDAMYWYRQDPGQGLRLIYYSQIVNDFQKGDIAEGYSVSREKKESFPLTVTSAQKNPTAFYLCASSIWGGENIQYFGAGTRLSVL.

The V and J genes are TRBV2 and TRBJ2-5, with 9 bases that match TRBD2. With V trimmed by 4 bases and J by 5 bases, 23 bases remained unmatched. Germline CDR1 and CDR2: SNHLY and FYNNEI. This CDR3 is built from 20 residues. The CDR3, as DNA: TGTGCCAGCAGTGGTTTACTTCAATGGCGGGAGGGCCCGGGGGAGGAGACCCAGTACTTC. It codes for CASSGLLQWREGPGEETQYF.

J is TRBJ2-7 and V is TRBV19; the match to TRBD1 covers 7 bases. Unmatched junction bases numbered 5, after V lost 1 base and J lost 2 bases. This CDR3 has 15 amino acids. Germline CDR1 and CDR2: LNHDA and SQIVND (reference sequence). CDR3 sequence reads: CASSIGQGLTYEQYF. In DNA form, the CDR3 reads TGTGCCAGTAGTATAGGACAGGGTCTTACCTACGAGCAGTACTTC.

The rearrangement uses TRBV28 and TRBJ2-7; TRBD1 might be the D (5 bases). This CDR3 is built from 15 residues. Trimming stripped 1 base from V and 0 bases from J, with 10 bases between. Per germline, CDR1 MDHEN and CDR2 SYDVKM. The CDR3 bases are TGTGCCAGCAGTTTATTTTCCAGGGTCTCCTACGAGCAGTACTTC. This translates into CASSLFSRVSYEQYF.

This chain links TRBV19 with TRBJ2-1, with TRBD2 matching 8 bases. The ends lost 9 bases at V and 2 bases at J; junction bases unmatched: 9. The CDR3 consists of 15 residues. CDR1 and CDR2 (germline): LNHDA, SQIVND (reference sequence). CDR3 sequence (DNA): TGTGCCAGCCACCCCGGGAGGGGGGCCTACAATGAGCAGTTCTTC. Translation gives CASHPGRGAYNEQFF.

This chain joins TRBV14 and TRBJ2-5; TRBD2 matches 7 bases. Near its end, the DNA agrees better with TRBJ2-7, so the J call may be wrong. This CDR3 contains 11 residues. Germline CDR1 is SGHDN and CDR2 is FVKESK. DNA of the CDR3: TGTGCCAGCAGCCCGGGAGGCGAGCAGTACTTC. It is translated as CASSPGGEQYF.

This rearrangement joins TRBV2 to TRBJ2-2; the D gene is possibly TRBD2 (6 bases). This CDR3 spans 14 amino acids. Trimming shortened V by 8 bases and J by 1 base, and 11 bases separated the two germline ends. Germline CDR1 and CDR2: SNHLY and FYNNEI. CDR3 sequence reads: CASVGGVNTGELFF. Written as DNA, the CDR3 is TGTGCCAGCGTAGGAGGGGTGAACACCGGGGAGCTGTTTTTT.

The chain joins TRBV6-4 to TRBJ2-7; D might be TRBD2 (5 bases). There are 15 residues in the CDR3. CDR1 and CDR2 from the germline V gene are MRHNA and SNTAGT. V lost 7 bases, J lost 3 bases, and 19 bases lay in between. The CDR3 loop is CASKTDGRVYYEQYF. Written as DNA, the CDR3 is TGTGCCAGCAAGACCGATGGGCGGGTGTACTACGAGCAGTACTTC.